The 25 T cell receptor beta chains reported below all come from one sample, sequenced in a study of memory CD4+ T cells and cytomegalovirus serostatus. Single viable CD3+CD4+CD8-CD45RO+ cells were sorted as the memory CD4+ T cells. Some clones are missing from TCRdb's copy, which holds only in-frame ones; the method was immunoSEQ multiplex PCR. The sample gives 50,000 to 65,000 clones, roughly three quarters of which show up once; 0.7% to 0.9% is in the top ten. Sequenced input: memory CD4+ T cells from blood. These receptors were taken from an adult in good health and CMV-seronegative.

The rearrangement uses TRBV10-3 and TRBJ1-3; tentatively, D is TRBD1 (5 bases). Trimming removed 3 bases at V and 2 bases at J, with 11 bases between. Germline-derived CDR1 and CDR2 are ENHRY and SYGVKD. The length of the CDR3 is 15 residues. CDR3 sequence reads: CAISDFDRAGNTIYF. The CDR3 nucleotides are TGTGCCATCAGTGATTTTGACAGAGCTGGAAACACCATATATTTT.

The sample holds one count of this clone. The chain combines TRBV7-8 with TRBJ1-2, with D possibly being TRBD1 (5 bases). The CDR3 covers 13 residues. Trimming took off 5 bases at V and 4 bases at J, with 11 bases between the two ends. In germline, CDR1 is SGHVS, CDR2 FQNEAQ. The CDR3: CASSRGRGYGYTF. The CDR3 nucleotides read TGTGCCAGCAGCCGGGGACGGGGCTATGGCTACACCTTC.

This clone has a single count. V gene TRBV2 combines with J gene TRBJ1-1, with unresolved D. The germline gives CDR1 SNHLY, CDR2 FYNNEI. The CDR3 spans 14 residues. V gave up 2 bases and J gave up 0 bases, with 7 bases separating them. The CDR3 reads CASSETRLNTEAFF. In DNA form, the CDR3 reads TGTGCCAGCAGTGAAACTCGTCTGAACACTGAAGCTTTCTTT.

This rearrangement joins TRBV27 to TRBJ1-5; D gene unclear. CDR3 length: 17 residues. Per germline, CDR1 MNHEY and CDR2 SMNVEV (reference sequence). Trimming left V 4 bases short and J 0 bases short, with 16 bases between. The CDR3: CASSSLTGRDSNQPQHF. The CDR3 DNA reads as TGTGCCAGCAGTTCTCTAACGGGGAGGGATAGCAATCAGCCCCAGCATTTT.

The rearrangement joins TRBV7-8 to TRBJ1-4; 8 positions agree with TRBD1. Germline trimming cut 2 bases from V and 8 bases from J; bases unmatched to any gene: 10. The germline V gene encodes CDR1 SGHVS and CDR2 FQNEAQ. This CDR3 has 16 amino acids. The CDR3 reads CASSLRAQGAREKLFF. CDR3 nucleotides: TGTGCCAGCAGCTTAAGGGCGCAGGGGGCAAGAGAAAAACTGTTTTTT.

The chain carries TRBV18 and TRBJ2-1; D possibly corresponds to TRBD2 (5 bases). There are 16 residues in the CDR3. CDR1 and CDR2 (germline): KGHSH, LQKENI. Trimming removed 5 bases from V and 0 bases from J, with 14 bases in between. The CDR3 coding sequence is TGTGCCAGCTCAATCAGCGGCACAATCTCCTACAATGAGCAGTTCTTC. This codes for CASSISGTISYNEQFF.

V and J are TRBV5-1 and TRBJ1-1; D is ambiguous. CDR1 is SGHRS, CDR2 YFSETQ, per germline. V dropped 4 bases and J dropped 1 base, with 11 bases sitting between them. This CDR3 is built from 14 residues. The DNA of the CDR3 is TGCGCCAGCAGCCCGAGACCGCCGAACACTGAAGCTTTCTTT. As protein: CASSPRPPNTEAFF.

The V call is TRBV5-6, the J call TRBJ2-5, with TRBD2 identical over 8 bases. The CDR3 covers 15 residues. From germline, CDR1 is SGHDT and CDR2 YYEEEE. Unmatched junction bases numbered 6, after V lost 0 bases and J lost 5 bases. CDR3 DNA sequence: TGTGCCAGCAGCTTGGTTCGGGGGGGCGTGGAGACCCAGTACTTC. It encodes CASSLVRGGVETQYF.

The rearrangement links TRBV2 to TRBJ2-3; D is tentatively TRBD1 or TRBD2 (5 bases each). The CDR3 totals 13 residues. Germline V gives CDR1 SNHLY, CDR2 FYNNEI. V was shortened by 3 bases and J by 14 bases, with 18 bases between the two germline ends. The DNA of the CDR3 is TGTGCCAGCAGTGAGGGGACCCGACATTTGTCGTATTTT. It codes for CASSEGTRHLSYF.

The rearrangement uses TRBV18 and TRBJ1-4; maybe TRBD1 (6 bases). V lost 0 bases, J lost 8 bases, and 13 bases lay in between. Germline CDR1 KGHSH, CDR2 LQKENI. This CDR3 comprises 15 residues. CDR3 in DNA: TGTGCCAGCTCACCACCTGCAGGGGTGGGGGAAAAACTGTTTTTT. Translating gives CASSPPAGVGEKLFF.

The rearrangement uses TRBV10-3 and TRBJ2-3, with 11 nucleotides matching TRBD2. Germline-derived CDR1 and CDR2 are ENHRY and SYGVKD. V lost 0 bases, J lost 4 bases, and 6 bases stayed unmatched. The CDR3 is made up of 17 amino acids. CDR3 loop: CAISESLAGGSADTQYF. The CDR3, as DNA: TGTGCCATCAGTGAGTCCCTAGCGGGGGGATCGGCAGATACGCAGTATTTT.

This chain connects TRBV11-3 to TRBJ2-2; 10 bases map to TRBD1. The J segment lost 1 base and the V segment lost 6 bases, leaving 2 bases of the junction unmatched. CDR3 size: 15 residues. Looked up from germline, CDR1 is SGHNT and CDR2 is YENEEA. CDR3 sequence: CASSGQGGNTGELFF. The CDR3 DNA follows: TGTGCCAGCAGTGGACAGGGGGGGAACACCGGGGAGCTGTTTTTT.

This clone occurred a few times. The rearrangement uses TRBV7-9 and TRBJ1-5; D is unresolved. The V gene's germline CDR1 is SEHNR and CDR2 FQNEAQ (reference sequence). The V end was cut by 1 base, the J end by 5 bases, with 6 bases between. The CDR3 runs 13 residues. CDR3 DNA sequence: TGTGCCAGCAGCTTAGGGACTTATCAGCCCCAGCATTTT. Protein product: CASSLGTYQPQHF. The full variable domain, with the rest looked up from reference TRBV7-9 and TRBJ1-5, is DTGVSQNPRHKITKRGQNVTFRCDPISEHNRLYWYRQTLGQGPEFLTYFQNEAQLEKSRLLSDRFSAERPKGSFSTLEIQRTEQGDSAMYLCASSLGTYQPQHFGDGTRLSIL.

This chain uses TRBV11-2 with TRBJ2-7, with D possibly matching TRBD2 (5 bases). The CDR3 contains 13 residues. V lost 7 bases to trimming and J lost 5 bases, with 15 bases between them. The germline V gene encodes CDR1 SGHAT and CDR2 FQNNGV. CDR3 sequence (DNA): TGTGCCAGCACCCCCAGTGGGAGACACGAGCAGTACTTC. Its protein is CASTPSGRHEQYF.

The J gene is TRBJ1-2, the V gene TRBV10-3; possible D gene TRBD1, 6 bases. Germline CDR1 reads ENHRY; CDR2 reads SYGVKD. The CDR3 runs to 14 residues. V was pared by 6 bases and J by 7 bases, with 18 bases between. The CDR3 sequence is CAISKGGDVSGYTF. The CDR3 nucleotides read TGTGCCATCAGCAAAGGGGGAGACGTGAGTGGCTACACCTTC.

The chain is built from TRBV27 and TRBJ1-3, with a possible D match to TRBD1 (6 bases). The germline V and J ends were trimmed by 4 bases and 2 bases, with 21 bases remaining between them. The CDR3 sequence is 18 residues long. Germline-derived CDR1 and CDR2 are MNHEY and SMNVEV (reference sequence). The CDR3 reads CASSSGRDIGKTGNTIYF. The CDR3 DNA is TGTGCCAGCAGTTCGGGCCGGGACATCGGGAAAACTGGAAACACCATATATTTT.

The chain recombines TRBV5-1 with TRBJ1-4, with 7 bases that match TRBD1. The CDR3 totals 15 residues. Trimming took 2 bases from V and 3 from J; bases not matched to a gene: 4. Germline assignment: CDR1 SGHRS and CDR2 YFSETQ. CDR3: CASSFVGTANEKLFF. The CDR3, as DNA: TGCGCCAGCAGCTTTGTGGGGACAGCTAATGAAAAACTGTTTTTT.

The genes are TRBV19 and TRBJ1-5; TRBD1 agrees at 10 bases. There are 16 residues in the CDR3. Looked up from germline, CDR1 is LNHDA and CDR2 is SQIVND (reference sequence). V dropped 5 bases and J dropped 10; count of bases not matched to a gene: 14. CDR3 sequence (DNA): TGTGCCAGTAGTGCTTCCCGTCCCGGGACAGGGGATCCCCAGCATTTT. The encoded protein is CASSASRPGTGDPQHF.

The V call is TRBV4-2, the J call TRBJ2-2; D call uncertain. The CDR3 runs 16 residues. The V gene's germline CDR1 is LGHNA and CDR2 YNFKEQ. The V end lost 4 bases, the J end lost 4 bases, and 16 bases lay between the germline ends. This CDR3 reads CASSPSLSFATGELFF. CDR3 coding DNA: TGTGCCAGCAGCCCAAGCCTGAGCTTCGCCACCGGGGAGCTGTTTTTT.

The CDR3 here is CASIRPGTGKGYGYTF. The CDR3 region has the DNA TGTGCCAGCATCCGCCCCGGGACAGGGAAGGGCTATGGCTACACCTTC. The chain carries TRBV6-6 and TRBJ1-2; the match to TRBD1 covers 9 bases. This CDR3 is 16 amino acids long. V trimming: 7 bases; J trimming: 4 bases; junction bases outside the gene matches: 13. Germline V CDR1 and CDR2: MNHNY, SVGAGI (reference sequence).

The rearrangement links TRBV10-3 to TRBJ1-2; TRBD1 is a possible D gene (5 bases). Germline V gives CDR1 ENHRY, CDR2 SYGVKD. The V end lost 6 bases, the J end lost 4 bases, and 9 bases lay between the germline ends. The CDR3 totals 12 residues. CDR3 in amino acids: CAIRGGGYGYTF. The CDR3 coding sequence is TGTGCCATCAGGGGGGGTGGCTATGGCTACACCTTC.

This rearrangement joins TRBV7-3 to TRBJ1-1; D gene ambiguous. Germline V gives CDR1 SGHTA, CDR2 FQGTGA. This CDR3 region has 14 residues. V was cut by 0 bases and J by 5 bases, with 10 bases left in between. Written as DNA, the CDR3 is TGTGCCAGCAGCTTAACGTCATACGGGACTGAAGCTTTCTTT. It encodes CASSLTSYGTEAFF.

The J gene is TRBJ1-1, the V gene TRBV19; no reliable D call. Germline loops: CDR1 LNHDA, CDR2 SQIVND (reference sequence). V lost 6 bases, J lost 3 bases, and 14 bases lay in between. This CDR3 has 14 residues. The DNA of the CDR3 is TGTGCCAGTAGCTCCGACAATGGGTACACTGAAGCTTTCTTT. Its translation: CASSSDNGYTEAFF.

This clone has just one count. The chain uses TRBV5-4 and TRBJ1-1; 9 bases match TRBD1. This CDR3 has 15 amino acids. V was clipped by 4 bases and J by 1 base; unmatched bases: 5. The germline CDR1 and CDR2 sequences are SGHNT and YYREEE (reference sequence). The CDR3 DNA reads TGTGCCAGCAGCCTGGACAGGGGCCAGAACACTGAAGCTTTCTTT. Amino acid sequence: CASSLDRGQNTEAFF. Using reference TRBV5-4 and TRBJ1-1 for the parts outside the CDR3, the full variable domain is ETGVTQSPTHLIKTRGQQVTLRCSSQSGHNTVSWYQQALGQGPQFIFQYYREEENGRGNFPPRFSGLQFPNYSSELNVNALELDDSALYLCASSLDRGQNTEAFFGQGTRLTVV.

This chain uses TRBV28 with TRBJ1-3, with D possibly TRBD1 on 5 matching bases. V lost 6 bases, J lost 0 bases, and 15 bases lay in between. Germline lookup yields CDR1 MDHEN and CDR2 SYDVKM. This CDR3 has 16 residues. The CDR3 reads CASSLPQGYSGNTIYF. The CDR3 nucleotides read TGTGCCAGCAGCCTTCCTCAGGGCTACTCTGGAAACACCATATATTTT.